The T cell receptor (beta chain) described here comes from a study of CXCR3-negative and CXCR3-positive naive CD8 T cells. Whole-study findings and limits: CXCR3-positive naive cells had more hydrophobic TRB CDR3s than CXCR3-negative naive cells.

CDR1 PRHDT and CDR2 FYEKMQ come from the germline V gene (reference sequence). There are 16 residues in the CDR3. Via 5' RACE with UMI labels, TRB cDNA libraries were prepared. TCRdb reprocessed the 5' RACE reads, keeping one entry per CDR3 protein, no DNA. This sample lists 55,000 to 65,000 distinct CDR3 sequences; its ten largest clones have 0.5% to 0.55%. Turning to this clonotype: Its antigen remains unknown.

Sequenced: naive CXCR3+ CD8+ T cells from blood. This sample's subset: CD45RO-CCR7+CD27+CD95- naive CD8+ T cells expressing CXCR3 (TNR3+). V and J are TRBV13 and TRBJ2-3. The sequence came from a human donor in good health. Some clones in this sample may be carry-over from other donors' samples. The CDR3 spells CASSNGLAGGTDTQYF. Full variable domain (missing parts from reference TRBV13 and TRBJ2-3): AAGVIQSPRHLIKEKRETATLKCYPIPRHDTVYWYQQGPGQDPQFLISFYEKMQSDKGSIPDRFSAQQFSDYHSELNMSSLELGDSALYFCASSNGLAGGTDTQYFGPGTRLTVL.